The sequence of this T cell receptor beta chain was determined in a study of Ad26.COV2.S vaccination and SARS-CoV-2 variants (dated by TCRdb to the early 2020s). For context, the study as a whole: Donors in the vaccine arm were drawn from COV1001, a phase I-IIa trial of Ad26.COV2.S in healthy adults that was multicentre, randomized, double-blind and placebo-controlled. Ad26.COV2.S was administered intramuscularly at 5 x 10^10 or 1 x 10^11 viral particles, either as a single shot or as two shots given 56 days apart. TCRbeta repertoire sequencing served as the tool for gauging how specific and how broad the SARS-CoV-2-reactive T cell receptors were following Ad26.COV2.S vaccination. A total of some 30 samples were included in the TCR-sequenced set, comprising around 19 Ad26.COV2.S vaccine recipients, 5 placebo recipients and 8 SARS-CoV-2 convalescent individuals. Trial participants were randomized into five groups of five, in which low-dose or high-dose Ad26.COV2.S was given once or twice, or placebo was given on both occasions. Investigators remained blinded to trial group allocation during experiments and outcome assessment. Results the study describes overall, beyond this receptor: After vaccination, substantial breadth of spike-specific CD8+ and CD4+ T cell responses was reported. The authors noted that total T cell responses may have been underestimated by the TCR breadth and depth analyses. Vaccine and placebo recipients had similar non-spike TCR breadth, a finding consistent with the vaccine containing only spike. The study was not powered for comparison of responses between vaccine doses or regimens. Ad26.COV2.S recipients had higher spike-specific TCR breadth than placebo recipients (P = 0.0014).

The CDR3 holds 17 amino acids from the cysteine to the phenylalanine. The CDR3 DNA has 51 bases and is translated from base 1. V is pared back by 3 bases and J by 5 bases, with 24 bases lying between the germline termini. From the germline V gene, CDR1 is SGDLS and CDR2 is YYNGEE. The label giving this sample's treatment or condition can be read as: about 20 received Ad26.COV2.S at low or high dose, single or two shots; five or six received placebo; per-sample allocation not given. Repertoires of vaccine and placebo recipients were sequenced from samples collected on day 63 after the first injection. Cohort 1b enrolled 25 to 30 adults aged 18-55 years at a single site in Boston, USA, between 29 July and 7 August 2020. As a vaccine, Ad26.COV2.S was a replication-incompetent adenovirus type 26 vector that expressed a prefusion-stabilized SARS-CoV-2 spike protein derived from the original Wuhan strain.

The immunoSEQ Assay was used to sequence TCRbeta CDR3 regions. After extraction, genomic DNA underwent amplification by bias-controlled multiplex PCR, followed by high-throughput sequencing. On the authors' methods: To quantify the absolute abundance of each unique TCRbeta CDR3 region, sequences were collapsed and filtered. Usable DNA was measured by amplifying reference genes present in all nucleated cells, and TCRbeta template counts were normalized to that usable DNA to estimate T cell fraction. Repertoire TCRs were annotated as SARS-CoV-2-specific by exact matching of V gene, CDR3 amino acid sequence and J gene to a known reactive TCR set. The reference SARS-CoV-2 TCR set was obtained from MIRA and was filtered for enrichment in COVID-19-positive ImmuneCODE repertoires, whereby public or cross-reactive TCRs were removed. Using the MIRA antigens, annotated TCRs were further analysed by specific ORF or by position within an ORF. Depth was the summed frequency of annotated unique rearrangements, while breadth was defined as annotated unique rearrangements over total unique productive rearrangements. Group comparisons of TCR breadth used two-sided Wilcoxon rank-sum tests. Here the immuneACCESS table is served through TCRdb, limited to in-frame sequences with V and J called. Missing clones are a known gap in these copies; in checked studies unresolved V genes cover under half, and the rest lacks a known reason. That table gives V, J and clone size, and the DNA gave D and trimming. A total of about 350,000 clones appear in this sample, 88% of them only once. Approximately 5.9% of the sample goes to the ten largest clones.

Details on this clone: Its antigen is unknown. Within one base of it there is no much larger clone, and no base qualities were kept.

The rearrangement combines TRBV9 with TRBJ2-7, and perhaps TRBD1 as D gene, on 5 matching bases. This TCR was recovered from a person between 18 and 59 years old who received the Ad26.COV2.S COVID-19 vaccine or a placebo. Sequenced here: peripheral blood, sampled in a trial of Ad26.COV2.S vaccine versus placebo. This receptor has the CDR3 CASSEEAWTPTQDEQYF. Here is the DNA: TGTGCCAGCAGCGAGGAAGCCTGGACACCAACTCAGGACGAGCAGTACTTC.